This passage covers 10 T cell receptor beta chains from one sample sequenced in a study of blood T cell repertoires in COVID-19. Assay used: immunoSEQ multiplex PCR; TCRdb lists only in-frame clones, some missing. The data show approximately 67,000 clones, with 91% seen just once and about 7.3% held by the top ten. Sample: peripheral blood. All receptors derive from a human donor in a cohort sampled during active COVID-19.

This chain connects TRBV4-3 to TRBJ2-1; 9 positions agree with TRBD1. J gave up 8 bases and V 1 base, and 6 bases lay outside the gene matches. Germline assignment: CDR1 LGHNA and CDR2 YSLEER. The CDR3 sequence is 15 residues long. The CDR3 loop is CASSQGDRDLDEQFF. CDR3 in DNA: TGCGCCAGCAGCCAAGGGGACAGGGATCTTGATGAGCAGTTCTTC.

The chain uses TRBV5-8 and TRBJ1-1; D may be TRBD1 (6 bases). The CDR3 consists of 14 residues. Germline V CDR1 and CDR2: SGHTS, YDEGEE. With 4 bases removed from V and 1 base from J, the gap between germline ends came to 11 bases. The CDR3 coding sequence is TGTGCCAGCAGCCTCCAGGGGCAGAACACTGAAGCTTTCTTT. Its translation: CASSLQGQNTEAFF.

The rearrangement joins TRBV19 to TRBJ1-5; a weak D match, TRBD1 (6 bases). This CDR3 is 12 amino acids long. V lost 5 bases to trimming and J lost 7 bases, with 9 bases between them. Germline V gene lookup returns CDR1 LNHDA and CDR2 SQIVND (reference sequence). The CDR3 nucleotides read TGTGCCAGTAGTCCACAGGGACAGCCCCAGCATTTT. Translated, it gives CASSPQGQPQHF.

This chain links TRBV4-3 with TRBJ1-1; D is ambiguous. The ends were cut back, 1 base at V and 5 bases at J, with 14 bases in the middle. The CDR3 extends over 15 amino acids. Germline CDR1 reads LGHNA; CDR2 reads YSLEER. CDR3 loop: CASSQGVRVGTEAFF. CDR3 DNA sequence: TGCGCCAGCAGCCAAGGCGTGAGGGTAGGGACTGAAGCTTTCTTT.

The chain carries TRBV7-3 and TRBJ2-6; TRBD2 might be the D (5 bases). The germline V and J ends were trimmed by 2 bases and 0 bases, with 11 bases remaining between them. There are 17 residues in the CDR3. Germline V gene lookup returns CDR1 SGHTA and CDR2 FQGTGA. The DNA for the CDR3 is TGTGCCAGCAGCTTAGGTTCCGGGATCTCTGGGGCCAACGTCCTGACTTTC. Translated: CASSLGSGISGANVLTF.

The gene calls are TRBV7-3 and TRBJ2-1; TRBD2 agrees at 9 bases. The CDR3 spans 15 residues. Trimming at V came to 3 bases and at J to 10 bases, leaving 10 bases not matched to a gene. Germline V lookup: CDR1 SGHTA, CDR2 FQGTGA. The chain's CDR3 is CASSFSSGKNWEQFF. The CDR3 DNA follows: TGTGCCAGCAGCTTTTCTAGCGGGAAGAATTGGGAGCAGTTCTTC.

The rearrangement links TRBV19 to TRBJ2-1, with TRBD2 matching 8 bases. V lost 5 bases and J lost 0; bases outside the gene matches: 3. The V gene's germline CDR1 is LNHDA and CDR2 SQIVND (reference sequence). The CDR3 spans 15 residues. CDR3 sequence (DNA): TGTGCCAGTAGTGAGCGGGGGAGCTCCTACAATGAGCAGTTCTTC. This translates into CASSERGSSYNEQFF. Variable domain in full (rest from reference TRBV19 and TRBJ2-1): DGGITQSPKYLFRKEGQNVTLSCEQNLNHDAMYWYRQDPGQGLRLIYYSQIVNDFQKGDIAEGYSVSREKKESFPLTVTSAQKNPTAFYLCASSERGSSYNEQFFGPGTRLTVL.

The rearrangement uses TRBV7-2 and TRBJ2-7, with TRBD1 as a possible D gene (6 bases). The CDR3 totals 16 residues. The germline V gene encodes CDR1 SGHTA and CDR2 FQGNSA. Trimming took 4 bases from V and 1 from J, leaving 17 bases between them. The DNA for the CDR3 is TGTGCCAGCAGCTCAACTCACGGACAGTGGTCCTACGAGCAGTACTTC. This encodes CASSSTHGQWSYEQYF. The variable domain in full, completed from reference TRBV7-2 and TRBJ2-7, reads GAGVSQSPSNKVTEKGKDVELRCDPISGHTALYWYRQSLGQGLEFLIYFQGNSAPDKSGLPSDRFSAERTGGSVSTLTIQRTQQEDSAVYLCASSSTHGQWSYEQYFGPGTRLTVT.

The V gene is TRBV21-1, the J gene TRBJ1-1. TRBV21-1 is designated a pseudogene. The CDR3 has 12 residues. The DNA of the CDR3 is TGTGCCAGCAGCCCGCGGAATTTTGAAGCTTTCTTT. Its protein product is CASSPRNFEAFF.

This clone appeared once. The chain uses TRBV30 and TRBJ2-3; 13 bases are a match to TRBD2. V dropped 3 bases and J dropped 2; count of bases not matched to a gene: 5. The germline gives CDR1 GTSNPN, CDR2 SVGIG (reference sequence). The CDR3 totals 16 residues. Here the CDR3 reads CAWRAGLAGATDTQYF. CDR3 DNA sequence: TGTGCCTGGAGGGCCGGACTAGCGGGGGCCACAGATACGCAGTATTTT.